This T cell receptor beta chain was captured by sequencing in a study of T-cell memory formation after mild COVID-19. Study details: Among the donors, TCR clusters were largely specific to each donor.

This clonotype was seen more than once but under ten times. Its antigen is unknown. TCRdb re-derived calls from the 5' RACE reads in MiXCR, one entry per CDR3 protein. This sample yields roughly 400,000 distinct CDR3 sequences, of which more than 20% are seen a single time; around 8.7% belongs to the top ten. Study observations and caveats: Researchers report contracting CD4+ clones mostly in CM and EM, with CD8+ clones in EMRA. The study found balanced CD4/CD8 in clones contracting day 15 to 85 and a CD4+ lean in later expanders.

V was shortened by 4 bases and J by 0 bases, with 16 bases between the two germline ends. This CDR3 comprises 16 residues. CDR1 and CDR2 from the germline V gene are SGDLS and YYNGEE. The sample comprised PBMCs or a T cell subset sorted from them (not recorded which). The chain couples TRBV9 to TRBJ1-2; D is unresolved. The TCR sequence derives from an adult woman who had mild COVID-19 (a few samples of this study predate the infection). Cell type and time point are not known. The CDR3 DNA follows: TGTGCCAGCAGCACCAATCGGCAGTTTCCTAACTATGGCTACACCTTC. Encoded protein: CASSTNRQFPNYGYTF.